Following are 10 T cell receptor beta chains from one sample sequenced in a study of blood T cell repertoires in COVID-19 (dated by TCRdb to the early 2020s). Libraries came from the immunoSEQ multiplex PCR assay. The table was pulled from immuneACCESS by TCRdb, which kept in-frame rearrangements only. Such tables lose some clones; where checked, under half of the loss comes from unresolved V genes, and the rest has no known cause. A total of 260,000 or so clones appear in this sample, 70% to 90% of them only once. The top ten constitute 1.2% of the sample. The sequencing input was PBMCs or T cells enriched from blood (not recorded which). The receptor set was obtained from a middle-aged woman with acute COVID-19.

V usage is TRBV7-2 and J usage is TRBJ2-3; D ambiguous. From germline, CDR1 is SGHTA and CDR2 FQGNSA. This CDR3 spans 14 amino acids. Trimming cost V 8 bases and J 5 bases, with 17 bases left between them. The CDR3 here is CASYTGYARDTQYF. The CDR3 bases are TGTGCCAGCTATACCGGGTATGCGAGAGATACGCAGTATTTT.

The V gene is TRBV5-1, the J gene TRBJ1-1, with D unresolved. The ends were cut back, 0 bases at V and 2 bases at J, with 11 bases in the middle. From germline, CDR1 is SGHRS and CDR2 YFSETQ. This CDR3 has 15 amino acids. The chain's CDR3 is CASSLVPGSNTEAFF. CDR3 in DNA: TGCGCCAGCAGCTTGGTCCCGGGATCCAACACTGAAGCTTTCTTT.

V gene TRBV10-3 combines with J gene TRBJ1-2; D uncertain. CDR1 is ENHRY, CDR2 SYGVKD, per germline. V dropped 0 bases and J dropped 3 bases, with 8 bases sitting between them. The CDR3 sequence is 14 residues long. The CDR3 protein is CAISESGRHYGYTF. DNA of the CDR3: TGTGCCATCAGTGAGTCTGGGAGACACTATGGCTACACCTTC.

The rearrangement links TRBV6-1 to TRBJ1-3; weak D call: TRBD1 (6 bases). Germline lookup yields CDR1 MNHNS and CDR2 SASEGT. V lost 0 bases, J lost 3 bases, and 9 bases lay in between. The CDR3 extends over 15 amino acids. CDR3 DNA: TGTGCCAGCAGTGAAGCGGACAGAAGTGGAAACACCATATATTTT. This encodes CASSEADRSGNTIYF.

The sample holds one count of this clone. The V and J genes are TRBV19 and TRBJ1-1, with 9 bases identical to TRBD1. The CDR3 sequence is 13 residues long. Trimming cost V 8 bases and J 3 bases; bases outside gene matches: 4. CDR1 and CDR2 from the germline V gene are LNHDA and SQIVND (reference sequence). For the CDR3, the DNA is TGTGCCAGTTGGGGACAGGGATACACTGAAGCTTTCTTT. Protein sequence: CASWGQGYTEAFF.

The chain's CDR3 is CASSLAPGQLTYEQYV. The CDR3 DNA follows: TGTGCCAGCAGCTTGGCTCCGGGACAGTTAACCTACGAGCAGTACGTC. The chain couples TRBV5-5 to TRBJ2-7; TRBD1 agrees at 7 bases. The germline V gene has CDR1 SGHKS and CDR2 YYEKEE (reference sequence). V gave up 0 bases and J gave up 2 bases; unmatched junction bases: 8. CDR3 length: 16 residues.

The chain employs TRBV27 and TRBJ2-3; 11 nucleotides match TRBD2. The trim removed 4 bases at V and 8 bases at J, leaving 17 bases unmatched. Germline CDR1 is MNHEY and CDR2 is SMNVEV (reference sequence). The CDR3 totals 18 residues. Here the CDR3 DNA reads TGTGCCAGCAGTTCTAGCCCCCCGACTAGCGGGATAGGAGTTACGCAGTATTTT. Translation: CASSSSPPTSGIGVTQYF.

In this sample, this clone turned up once. The chain recombines TRBV28 with TRBJ1-1; a weak D match, TRBD1 (5 bases). The CDR3 contains 16 residues. Trimming shortened V by 5 bases and J by 0 bases, and 16 bases separated the two germline ends. Germline CDR1 MDHEN, CDR2 SYDVKM. CDR3 bases: TGTGCCAGCAGTCCCCCAGGGCAGTTCCTGAACACTGAAGCTTTCTTT. Residues: CASSPPGQFLNTEAFF.

The chain uses TRBV9 and TRBJ1-1, with D unresolved. The V gene lost 4 bases and the J gene lost 3 bases, with 13 bases spanning the gap. This CDR3 has 14 residues. Per the germline V gene, CDR1 is SGDLS and CDR2 is YYNGEE. The chain's CDR3 is CASSPRSMDTEAFF. The CDR3 DNA follows: TGTGCCAGCAGCCCGAGGAGCATGGACACTGAAGCTTTCTTT.

This clone showed up just once. V is TRBV30 and J is TRBJ1-1; a possible D gene is TRBD1 (5 bases). In germline, CDR1 is GTSNPN, CDR2 SVGIG (reference sequence). This CDR3 has 13 residues. Trimming stripped 0 bases from V and 4 bases from J, with 9 bases between. The CDR3 bases are TGTGCCTGGAGTGTACAGGACGGCACTGAAGCTTTCTTT. Translation gives CAWSVQDGTEAFF.